The T cell receptor (beta chain) described here comes from a study of sequential checkpoint blockade in melanoma (dated by TCRdb to between 2017 and 2020). Study-level background: Patients were assigned by 1:1 randomization to either first-line nivolumab followed by ipilimumab (arm A) or ipilimumab followed by nivolumab (arm B). Maintenance nivolumab was given following each of the two trial sequences. TCRbeta immunosequencing was performed on DNA from roughly 90 pretreatment melanoma tumor samples. For 20 to 25 patients, matched tumor biopsies were obtained before treatment and at week 13, following single-agent nivolumab (arm A) or ipilimumab (arm B). In roughly 85% of the matched pre- and post-treatment tumor biopsy pairs, both biopsies came from the same lesion.

The research as a whole found: The response-prediction model combining TCR metrics and mutation burden needs validation in larger, independent patient cohorts. PD-L1 staining and CD8+ T-cell counts correlated with tumor T-cell fraction and clonality, whereas mutational load did not. Within-arm analyses of tumor T-cell fraction were constrained by small sample sizes and reduced statistical power. Achieving clinical benefit was about 30 times more likely for patients whose tumor T-cell fraction and clonality increased by week 13. Among patients in arm A, the nivolumab-first arm, pretreatment tumor TIL clonality was associated with response (P = .04).

The immunoSEQ Assay was used to immunosequence TCRbeta CDR3 regions from genomic DNA. Genomic DNA was amplified by bias-controlled multiplex PCR before high-throughput sequencing. The authors processed their data as follows. To quantify the absolute abundance of each unique TCRbeta CDR3 region, the sequences were collapsed and filtered. Clonality, defined as 1 minus Pielou's evenness, was calculated using productive rearrangements only. To compute tumor T-cell fraction, TCRbeta template counts were normalized to usable DNA, with usable DNA estimated from several housekeeping genes. Clones with significantly greater frequencies in on-treatment versus baseline samples were identified using a previously published method. The table comes from immuneACCESS by way of TCRdb, which keeps in-frame sequences with V and J called. Part of the clones is missing from these tables; in studies checked, under half for an unresolved V gene and the rest for unknown reasons. Clone size and the V and J calls come from that table; the DNA yielded D and trimming. This sample lists some 40,000 clones; roughly a third were detected once. The ten largest clonotypes hold under 2% of the sample.

The CDR3 sequence holds 18 residues, the cysteine and phenylalanine included. The kept DNA is CDR3 alone, 54 bases in frame from the first base. Trimming takes 6 bases from V and 0 bases from J, and the germline ends sit 24 bases apart. As encoded in the germline V gene, CDR1 is KGHSH while CDR2 is LQKENI. Interpreted using the paper, the treatment or condition label stands for: randomized to nivolumab then ipilimumab (arm A) or the reverse (arm B). None of the patients in the trial had previously been given DNA-damaging chemotherapy. CheckMate 064, a randomized, open-label phase II trial of sequential checkpoint blockade, was the source of the samples, all of which came from patients with melanoma. Genomic DNA from formalin-fixed paraffin-embedded (FFPE) tissue samples served as the input for tumor TCR sequencing. Only a few counts were recorded for this clone. Its antigen is currently not known. It has no much larger one-base neighbor in the sample; base qualities were not kept.

This clonotype was sampled from a human donor with melanoma. In this chain, TRBV18 is recombined with TRBJ2-7, with TRBD1 tentatively as D gene (6 bases match). Sequencing used tumor tissue (inferred from file names), obtained from a patient given nivolumab and ipilimumab in sequence. CDR3 protein: CASSPEGSTGYGSYEQYF. The base sequence is TGTGCCAGCTCCCCCGAGGGGTCGACAGGCTACGGCTCCTACGAGCAGTACTTC. The reference TRBV18 and TRBJ2-7 proteins fill in what lies around the CDR3, so the full variable domain reads NAGVMQNPRHLVRRRGQEARLRCSPMKGHSHVYWYRQLPEEGLKFMVYLQKENIIDESGMPKERFSAEFPKEGPSILRIQQVVRGDSAAYFCASSPEGSTGYGSYEQYFGPGTRLTVT.